This T cell receptor beta chain was sequenced in a study of T cell clones after liver transplantation. About the research overall: Standard immunosuppression, with no induction, continued until 12-24 months after transplant. Tolerance: complete withdrawal held at least one year, liver enzymes staying within twice normal. Timepoints were pre-transplant, pre-withdrawal, and after withdrawal was completed or failed. Study-wide results and caveats: Graft donor-reactive T cells may have migrated into the graft rather than being deleted.

CDR1 MGHRA and CDR2 YSYEKL come from the germline V gene. J lost 9 bases, V lost 4 bases, and 7 bases had no gene match. This CDR3 region has 14 residues. Clones were read by immunoSEQ multiplex PCR, and TCRdb kept only the in-frame ones, dropping some. The table lists under 20,000 clones, approximately 88% of them singletons. The sample holds one count of this clone. Its specificity is unknown. The clonotype comes from a human donor who received a liver transplant. Sequences were derived from CD8+ T cells from blood, sampled before liver transplant. The V and J genes are TRBV4-1 and TRBJ2-1, with 9 bases fitting TRBD2. CDR3 in amino acids: CASSPWGLAAEQFF. In nucleotides, the CDR3 is TGCGCCAGCAGCCCTTGGGGACTAGCCGCTGAGCAGTTCTTC.